This T cell receptor (beta chain) was captured in a study of blood T cells in healthy people across ages. Study-wide results and caveats: In long-lived donors, naive CD4+ cell counts and diversity exceeded those of aged donors.

As concerns this clonotype: What it binds is unknown.

The germline gives CDR1 MDHEN, CDR2 SYDVKM. This CDR3 region has 14 residues. The authors ran a second PCR of roughly 6 to 12 cycles using a sample-barcoded 5' primer and a J-beta primer mix. TCRdb processed the 5' RACE reads anew with MiXCR; each CDR3 protein has one entry. The sample yields about 900,000 distinct CDR3 sequences, 55% to 65% seen once. The material sequenced was blood. This sequence joins TRBV28 and TRBJ2-4; D not resolved. The closer fit of TRBJ2-5 to the DNA end suggests the J call may be wrong. This receptor was taken from a man aged 30 to 39 in good health. CDR3 sequence: CASSFERAQETQYF. The DNA for the CDR3 is TGTGCCAGCAGTTTTGAAAGGGCCCAAGAGACCCAGTACTTC.